This paragraph covers one TCR beta chain sequence. This clonotype was detected ten times or more. The target of this receptor is not known. There are no base qualities to consult, and no much larger clone falls within one base. This sample was included in a study of T cell repertoires in cytomegalovirus infection (dated by TCRdb to about 2019). In terms of the full investigation: Recently identified HLA-C-restricted CMV epitopes, whose presentation resists viral immunomodulation, were targeted by peptide stimulations together with well-studied HLA-B-restricted epitopes. Donor HLA type was relevant to the analysis, as public TCR beta signatures indicated carriage of CMV infection together with the matching HLA type. Summary of the overall study and its limitations: In both this cohort and an independent approximately 370-donor cohort, the cumulative frequency of public TCR beta family members distinguished carriers of CMV infection plus the relevant HLA type. The ex vivo response was dominated by HLA-C-restricted CMV-specific TCR beta clonotypes, and the single most frequent clonotype in two of eight donors was supplied by these HLA-C-restricted clonotypes.

The data were produced on an Illumina HiSeq 1500. Using fastp at Q25 and MiXCR, TCRdb reprocessed the public reads and kept productive beta chains. Every entry covers one CDR3 protein and lists the most common genes and DNA from its rows. The sample has hundreds of thousands of distinct CDR3 sequences on record, around 31% of them singletons. The leading ten clones occupy over 12% of the sample. Explained via the paper, the treatment or condition label denotes: in vitro stimulation with specific CMV peptide epitopes to enrich CMV-specific T cells. From the cysteine through the phenylalanine, the CDR3 covers 16 amino acids. The CDR3 DNA has 48 bases and is translated from base 1. V and J are truncated by 5 bases and 0 bases respectively, leaving an intervening sequence of 17 bases. CDR1 is given as SGHTA and CDR2 as FQGNSA, both from the germline V gene.

The sequencing used cultured CD8+ T cells from PBMCs, collected from culture after CMV antigen stimulation. The receptor was derived from a human donor in good health (CMV status not recorded). Some clones in this sample may be carry-over from other donors' samples. The chain employs TRBV7-2 and TRBJ2-7; a weak D assignment points to TRBD2 (6 bases agree). The nucleotides read TGTGCCAGCAGCGGTAATCTTGGCGGGGCCTCCTACGAGCAGTACTTC. Its coded protein is CASSGNLGGASYEQYF.